This T cell receptor (beta chain) comes out of a study of response to subunit inactivated influenza vaccine. This clonotype was observed a handful of times. TCRdb independently ran MiXCR on the RT-PCR reads; one entry per CDR3 protein. The sample includes over 400,000 distinct CDR3 sequences, roughly 13% seen only once; the top ten take about an eighth. V was shortened by 6 bases and J by 2 bases, with 6 bases between the two germline ends. The CDR3 is 12 residues long. The TCR was taken from a man aged 50-59 years who received an inactivated influenza vaccine. The rearrangement uses TRBV12-3 or TRBV12-4 and TRBJ2-3; D unclear. Source: PBMCs from blood, taken about 6 weeks after vaccination. As DNA, the CDR3 is TGTGCCAGCAGCGCTCTCACAGATACGCAGTATTTT. Protein: CASSALTDTQYF.